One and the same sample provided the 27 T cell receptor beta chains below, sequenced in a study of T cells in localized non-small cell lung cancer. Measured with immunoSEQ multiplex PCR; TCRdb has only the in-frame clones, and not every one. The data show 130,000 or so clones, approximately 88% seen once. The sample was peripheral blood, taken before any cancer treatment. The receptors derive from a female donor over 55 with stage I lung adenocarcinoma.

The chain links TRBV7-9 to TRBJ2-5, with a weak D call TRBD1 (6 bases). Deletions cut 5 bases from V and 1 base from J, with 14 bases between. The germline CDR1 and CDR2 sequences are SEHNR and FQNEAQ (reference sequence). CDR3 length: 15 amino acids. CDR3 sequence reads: CASSPGVVGQETQYF. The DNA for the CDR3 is TGTGCCAGCAGCCCAGGGGTGGTCGGCCAAGAGACCCAGTACTTC. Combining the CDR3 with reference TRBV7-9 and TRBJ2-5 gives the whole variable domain DTGVSQNPRHKITKRGQNVTFRCDPISEHNRLYWYRQTLGQGPEFLTYFQNEAQLEKSRLLSDRFSAERPKGSFSTLEIQRTEQGDSAMYLCASSPGVVGQETQYFGPGTRLLVL.

The CDR3 sequence: CASSAWASDIGNEQFF. Written as DNA, the CDR3 is TGTGCCAGCAGTGCCTGGGCTAGCGATATCGGGAATGAGCAGTTCTTC. The chain joins TRBV2 to TRBJ2-1; a possible D gene is TRBD2 (6 bases). V was pared by 4 bases and J by 7 bases, with 20 bases between. This CDR3 spans 16 amino acids. The germline gives CDR1 SNHLY, CDR2 FYNNEI. The variable domain in full, completed from reference TRBV2 and TRBJ2-1, reads EPEVTQTPSHQVTQMGQEVILRCVPISNHLYFYWYRQILGQKVEFLVSFYNNEISEKSEIFDDQFSVERPDGSNFTLKIRSTKLEDSAMYFCASSAWASDIGNEQFFGPGTRLTVL.

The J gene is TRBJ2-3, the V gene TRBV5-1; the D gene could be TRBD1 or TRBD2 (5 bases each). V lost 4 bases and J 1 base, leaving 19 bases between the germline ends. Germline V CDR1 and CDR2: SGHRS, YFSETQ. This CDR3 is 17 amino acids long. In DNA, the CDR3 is TGCGCCAGCAGCCATTGGGTAGGGACCGCTGGCACAGATACGCAGTATTTT. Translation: CASSHWVGTAGTDTQYF.

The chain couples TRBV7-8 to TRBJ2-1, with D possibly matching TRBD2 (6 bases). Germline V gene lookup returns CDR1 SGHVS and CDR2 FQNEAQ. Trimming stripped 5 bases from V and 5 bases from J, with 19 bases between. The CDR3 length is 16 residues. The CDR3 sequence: CASSTNPWGENNEQFF. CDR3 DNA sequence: TGTGCCAGCAGCACTAACCCCTGGGGGGAGAACAATGAGCAGTTCTTC.

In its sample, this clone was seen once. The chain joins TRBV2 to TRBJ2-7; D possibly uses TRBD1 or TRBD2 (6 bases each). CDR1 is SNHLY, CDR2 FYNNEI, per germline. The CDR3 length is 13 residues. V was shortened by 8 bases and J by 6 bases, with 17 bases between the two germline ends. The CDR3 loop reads CASGQPGASEQYF. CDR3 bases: TGTGCCAGCGGGCAGCCGGGGGCTTCCGAGCAGTACTTC.

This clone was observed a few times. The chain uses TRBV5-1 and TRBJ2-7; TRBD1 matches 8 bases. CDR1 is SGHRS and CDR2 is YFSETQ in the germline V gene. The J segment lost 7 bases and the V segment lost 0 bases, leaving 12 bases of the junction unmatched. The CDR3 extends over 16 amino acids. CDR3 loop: CASSLEDLGRGREQYF. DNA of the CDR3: TGCGCCAGCAGCTTGGAAGATCTTGGCAGGGGGCGTGAGCAGTACTTC. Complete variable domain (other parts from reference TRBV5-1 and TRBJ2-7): KAGVTQTPRYLIKTRGQQVTLSCSPISGHRSVSWYQQTPGQGLQFLFEYFSETQRNKGNFPGRFSGRQFSNSRSEMNVSTLELGDSALYLCASSLEDLGRGREQYFGPGTRLTVT.

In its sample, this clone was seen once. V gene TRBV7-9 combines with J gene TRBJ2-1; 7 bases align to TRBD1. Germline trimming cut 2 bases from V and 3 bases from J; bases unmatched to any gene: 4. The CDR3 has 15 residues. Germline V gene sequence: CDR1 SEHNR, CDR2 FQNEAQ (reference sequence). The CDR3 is CASSLQQGNYNEQFF. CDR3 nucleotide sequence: TGTGCCAGCAGCTTACAACAGGGGAACTACAATGAGCAGTTCTTC.

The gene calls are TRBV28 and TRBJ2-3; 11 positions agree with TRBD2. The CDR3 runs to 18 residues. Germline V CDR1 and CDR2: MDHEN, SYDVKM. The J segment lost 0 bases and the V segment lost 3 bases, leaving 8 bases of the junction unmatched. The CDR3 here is CASSFGLAGGTSTDTQYF. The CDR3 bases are TGTGCCAGCAGTTTCGGGCTAGCGGGAGGCACTAGCACAGATACGCAGTATTTT.

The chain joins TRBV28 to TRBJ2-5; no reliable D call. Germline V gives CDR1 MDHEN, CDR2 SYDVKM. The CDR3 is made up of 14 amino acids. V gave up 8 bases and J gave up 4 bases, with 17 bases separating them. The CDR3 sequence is CASWRERSRETQYF. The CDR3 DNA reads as TGTGCCAGCTGGAGAGAACGGTCGAGAGAGACCCAGTACTTC.

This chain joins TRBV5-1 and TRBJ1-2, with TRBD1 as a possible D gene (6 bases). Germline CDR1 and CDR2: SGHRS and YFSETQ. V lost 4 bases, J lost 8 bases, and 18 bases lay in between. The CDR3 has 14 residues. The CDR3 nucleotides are TGCGCCAGCAGCCTTGGACAGCCCTCTAGGGGCTACACCTTC. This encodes CASSLGQPSRGYTF.

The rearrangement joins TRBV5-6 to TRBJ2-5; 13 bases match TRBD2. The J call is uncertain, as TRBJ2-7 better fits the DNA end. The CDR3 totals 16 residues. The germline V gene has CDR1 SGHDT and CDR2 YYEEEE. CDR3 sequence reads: CASSSTSGRSLSEQYF. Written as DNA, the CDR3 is TGTGCCAGCAGCTCGACTAGCGGGAGGAGCCTCTCCGAGCAGTACTTC.

Here the CDR3 reads CATGWNTGELFF. CDR3 nucleotides: TGTGCCACAGGATGGAACACCGGGGAGCTGTTTTTT. This rearrangement joins TRBV7-3 to TRBJ2-2; D call uncertain. Germline values: CDR1 SGHTA, CDR2 FQGTGA. CDR3 size: 12 residues. V gave up 10 bases and J gave up 1 base, with 7 bases separating them.

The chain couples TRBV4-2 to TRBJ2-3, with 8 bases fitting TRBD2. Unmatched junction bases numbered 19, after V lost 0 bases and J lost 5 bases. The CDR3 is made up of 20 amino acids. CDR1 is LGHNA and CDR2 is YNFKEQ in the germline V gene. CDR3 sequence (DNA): TGTGCCAGCAGCCAAGATCCCAGCGGGAGCGGGGTGGAGCGTAAAGATACGCAGTATTTT. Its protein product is CASSQDPSGSGVERKDTQYF.

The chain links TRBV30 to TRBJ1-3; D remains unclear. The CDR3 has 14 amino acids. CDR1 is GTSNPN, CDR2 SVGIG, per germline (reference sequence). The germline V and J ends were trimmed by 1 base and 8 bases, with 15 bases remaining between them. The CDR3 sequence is CAWSGAVRMDTIYF. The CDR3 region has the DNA TGTGCCTGGAGTGGGGCAGTGAGGATGGACACCATATATTTT. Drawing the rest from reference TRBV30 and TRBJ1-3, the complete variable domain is SQTIHQWPATLVQPVGSPLSLECTVEGTSNPNLYWYRQAAGRGLQLLFYSVGIGQISSEVPQNLSASRPQDRQFILSSKKLLLSDSGFYLCAWSGAVRMDTIYFGEGSWLTVV.

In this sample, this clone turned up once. The CDR3 is CASSLIRGDTQYF. The CDR3 DNA sequence: TGTGCCAGCAGCTTAATTCGGGGGGATACGCAGTATTTT. The chain couples TRBV11-2 to TRBJ2-3, with a tentative D call TRBD2 (6 bases). CDR3 length: 13 amino acids. Trimming removed 2 bases at V and 6 bases at J, with 9 bases between. Germline V lookup: CDR1 SGHAT, CDR2 FQNNGV.

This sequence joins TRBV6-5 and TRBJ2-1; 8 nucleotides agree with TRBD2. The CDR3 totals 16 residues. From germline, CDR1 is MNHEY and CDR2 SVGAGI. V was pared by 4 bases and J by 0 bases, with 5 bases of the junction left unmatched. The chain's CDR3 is CASSLTSESSYNEQFF. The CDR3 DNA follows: TGTGCCAGCAGTTTGACTAGCGAAAGCTCCTACAATGAGCAGTTCTTC.

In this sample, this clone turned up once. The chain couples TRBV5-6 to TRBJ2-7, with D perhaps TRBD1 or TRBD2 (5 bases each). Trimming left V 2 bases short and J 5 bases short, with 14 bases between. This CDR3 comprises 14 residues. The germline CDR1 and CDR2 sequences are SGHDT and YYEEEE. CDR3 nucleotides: TGTGCCAGCAGCTTCGGGGCGAGGGTTGACGAGCAGTACTTC. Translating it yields CASSFGARVDEQYF.

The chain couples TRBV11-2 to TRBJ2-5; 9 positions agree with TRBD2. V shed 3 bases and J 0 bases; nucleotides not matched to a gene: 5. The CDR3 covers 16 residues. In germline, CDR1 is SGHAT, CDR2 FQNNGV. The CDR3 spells CASSFLLAGNQETQYF. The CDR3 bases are TGTGCCAGCAGCTTTCTCCTAGCGGGAAACCAAGAGACCCAGTACTTC.

The CDR3 DNA follows: TGTGCCAGCAGCTTAAAGGGAGCCGGGGAGCTGTTTTTT. This sequence encodes CASSLKGAGELFF. V and J are TRBV7-3 and TRBJ2-2, with TRBD2 as a possible D gene (5 bases). Trimming cost V 1 base and J 6 bases, with 6 bases left between them. The CDR3 is 13 amino acids. Germline CDR1 and CDR2: SGHTA and FQGTGA.

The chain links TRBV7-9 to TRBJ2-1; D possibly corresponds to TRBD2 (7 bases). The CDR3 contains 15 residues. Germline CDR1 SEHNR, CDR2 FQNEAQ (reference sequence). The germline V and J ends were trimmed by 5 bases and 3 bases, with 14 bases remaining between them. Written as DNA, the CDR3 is TGTGCCAGCAGCGTAGGGGGACTAAGCTACAATGAGCAGTTCTTC. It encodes CASSVGGLSYNEQFF.

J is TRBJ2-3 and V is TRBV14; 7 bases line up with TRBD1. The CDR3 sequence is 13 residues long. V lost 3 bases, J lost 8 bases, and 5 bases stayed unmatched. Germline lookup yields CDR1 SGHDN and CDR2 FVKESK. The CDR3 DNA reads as TGTGCCAGCAGCCAGAGGGGGCAAGGTACGCAGTATTTT. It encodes CASSQRGQGTQYF.

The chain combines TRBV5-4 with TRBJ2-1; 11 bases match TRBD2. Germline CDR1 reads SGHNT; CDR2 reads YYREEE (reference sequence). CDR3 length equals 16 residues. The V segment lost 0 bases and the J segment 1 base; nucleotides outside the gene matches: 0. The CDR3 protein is CASSLGLAGSYNEQFF. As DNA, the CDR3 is TGTGCCAGCAGCTTGGGACTAGCGGGGTCCTACAATGAGCAGTTCTTC.

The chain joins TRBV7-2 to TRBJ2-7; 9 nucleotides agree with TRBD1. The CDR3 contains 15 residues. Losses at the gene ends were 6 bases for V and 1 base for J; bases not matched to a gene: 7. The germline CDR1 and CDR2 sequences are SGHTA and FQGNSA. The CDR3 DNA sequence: TGTGCCAGCAGACTTCCGGGACAGGGTTCCTACGAGCAGTACTTC. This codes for CASRLPGQGSYEQYF.

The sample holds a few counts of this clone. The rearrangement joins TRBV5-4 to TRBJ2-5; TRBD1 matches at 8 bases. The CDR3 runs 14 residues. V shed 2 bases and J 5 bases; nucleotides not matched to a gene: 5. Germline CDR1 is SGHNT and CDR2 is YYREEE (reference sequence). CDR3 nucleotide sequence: TGTGCCAGCAGCTTCCAGGGGGCGACGGAGACCCAGTACTTC. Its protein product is CASSFQGATETQYF.

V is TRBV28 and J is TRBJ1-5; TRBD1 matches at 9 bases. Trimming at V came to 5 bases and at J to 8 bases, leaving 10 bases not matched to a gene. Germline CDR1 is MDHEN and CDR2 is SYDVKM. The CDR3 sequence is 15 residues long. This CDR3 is CASSRDRVLVEPQHF. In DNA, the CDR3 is TGTGCCAGCAGTAGGGACAGGGTCCTAGTGGAGCCCCAGCATTTT.

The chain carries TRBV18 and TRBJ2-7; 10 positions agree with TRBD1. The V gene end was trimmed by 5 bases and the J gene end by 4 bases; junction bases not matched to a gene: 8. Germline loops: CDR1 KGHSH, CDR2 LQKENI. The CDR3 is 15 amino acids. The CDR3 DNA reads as TGTGCCAGCTCAACTGGGACAGGGGCGGGGTACGAGCAGTACTTC. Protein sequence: CASSTGTGAGYEQYF.

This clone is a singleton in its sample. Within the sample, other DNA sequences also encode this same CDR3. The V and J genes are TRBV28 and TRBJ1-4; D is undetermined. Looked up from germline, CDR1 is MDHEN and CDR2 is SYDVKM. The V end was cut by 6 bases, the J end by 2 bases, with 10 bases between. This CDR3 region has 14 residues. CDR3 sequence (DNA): TGTGCCAGCAGCACCCGGTCGACTAATGAAAAACTGTTTTTT. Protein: CASSTRSTNEKLFF.